Listed below are T cell receptor beta chains from one sample, sequenced in a study of OX40 agonist ivuxolimab in advanced cancers. Here immunoSEQ multiplex PCR was the method, and the copy in TCRdb shows in-frame clones only, minus some. The data hold tens of thousands of clones, with more than 85% observed a single time. The sample consisted of CD4+ or CD8+ T cells sorted from blood, taken in a trial of the OX40 agonist ivuxolimab. These receptors all stem from an adult with an advanced solid tumor such as melanoma, head and neck, liver or kidney cancer. Each CDR3 is given with its conserved first and last residue. A D gene is named only where the DNA matches it firmly. Clone size, where shown, is once, few, many, or a class for clones that have expanded.

D gene	clone size	V gene	J gene	CDR3 DNA	CDR3 protein
.	.	TRBV19	TRBJ1-4	TGTGCCAGTAGTCCGGGACACGGCATTCTTATTAATGAAAAACTGTTTTTT	CASSPGHGILINEKLFF
.	few	TRBV27	TRBJ2-1	TGTGCCAGCAGTCTCCCCGACGGGAGCTCCTACAATGAGCAGTTCTTC	CASSLPDGSSYNEQFF
.	.	TRBV7-3	TRBJ2-1	TGTGCCAGCAGCTTTGTGGGGAATGAGCAGTTCTTC	CASSFVGNEQFF
.	.	TRBV19	TRBJ1-1	TGTGCCAGTGCACAGGGACAAAGGGACACTGAAGCTTTCTTT	CASAQGQRDTEAFF
TRBD2	.	TRBV6-4	TRBJ2-3	TGTGCCAGCAGTGACGCTGGACTAGCGGATACGCAGTATTTT	CASSDAGLADTQYF
TRBD2	.	TRBV11-2	TRBJ2-5	TGTGCCAGCAGCTCACGGTTAGGGCTAGCGGGGGAGACCCAGTACTTC	CASSSRLGLAGETQYF
.	.	TRBV9	TRBJ2-3	TGTGCCAGCAGCACCGGGACTTCCCTTTCTAGCACAGATACGCAGTATTTT	CASSTGTSLSSTDTQYF
TRBD1	once	TRBV5-6	TRBJ2-5	TGTGCCAGCAGCGCCTACAGGGGTGGACAAGAGACCCAGTACTTC	CASSAYRGGQETQYF
TRBD1	.	TRBV10-3	TRBJ2-7	TGTGCCATCAGTGATAGGACAGGGTCCTCCTACGAGCAGTACTTC	CAISDRTGSSYEQYF
.	.	TRBV4-1	TRBJ2-3	TGCGCCAGCAGCCAGGAAAGGGGGGCAGATACGCAGTATTTT	CASSQERGADTQYF
TRBD2	.	TRBV27	TRBJ2-7	TGTGCCAGCAGTGTCACTAGCGGGAGCATGAGTTACGAGCAGTACTTC	CASSVTSGSMSYEQYF
TRBD2	.	TRBV5-1	TRBJ2-7	TGCGCCAGCAGCTTGCGGGAGGGCTACGAGCAGTACTTC	CASSLREGYEQYF
.	.	TRBV6-1	TRBJ2-1	TGTGCCAGCGGCGAGGGACGGAATGAGCAGTTCTTC	CASGEGRNEQFF
.	.	TRBV4-1	TRBJ2-4	TGCGCCAGCAGCCAAGGGGGTCGCGGCAGGGGTGAAGGTAACATTCAGTACTTC	CASSQGGRGRGEGNIQYF
.	once	TRBV5-6	TRBJ1-2	TGTGCCAGCAGCTTCACCCCTATGGGGGGCTACACCTTC	CASSFTPMGGYTF
.	.	TRBV6-5	TRBJ2-3	TGTGCCAGCAGTTACAACACAGATACGCAGTATTTT	CASSYNTDTQYF
.	.	TRBV19	TRBJ1-5	TGTGCCAGTAGTTCCGGAGGAGGCCATCAGCCCCAGCATTTT	CASSSGGGHQPQHF
.	.	TRBV2	TRBJ1-1	TGTGCCAGCAGTGAAAAAGGGCCCCTAGGACTATCGACTGAAGCTTTCTTT	CASSEKGPLGLSTEAFF
TRBD2	few	TRBV7-8	TRBJ2-1	TGTGCCAGCAGCTTAACAAGTTCTAGCGGACCGCTTGGCAATGAGCAGTTCTTC	CASSLTSSSGPLGNEQFF
TRBD1	.	TRBV9	TRBJ1-2	TGTGCCAGCAGCTTATCGGGACAGGGGGCCCACACCTTC	CASSLSGQGAHTF
.	medium-sized	TRBV7-9	TRBJ2-7	TGTGCCAGCAGCCTTGCGGGCCGGTACGAGCAGTACTTC	CASSLAGRYEQYF
TRBD2	once	TRBV19	TRBJ2-1	TGTGCCAGTAGTTTAGCGGGAGGTGCATACAATGAGCAGTTCTTC	CASSLAGGAYNEQFF
.	.	TRBV6-5	TRBJ2-5	TGTGCCAGCAGTTACTCTTCACTAGCAAAAGAGACCCAGTACTTC	CASSYSSLAKETQYF
.	.	TRBV27	TRBJ2-7	TGTGCCAGCAGTCCCAAAGCGGAACTATTCTACGAGCAGTACTTC	CASSPKAELFYEQYF